One and the same sample provided the 32 T cell receptor beta chains below, sequenced in a study of blood T cells in healthy people across ages. Through a sample-barcoded 5' primer and a J-beta primer mix, a second PCR was run for roughly 6 to 11 cycles. TCRdb called the 5' RACE reads again in MiXCR, with one record for every CDR3 protein. The sample shows about 680,000 distinct CDR3 sequences, roughly 50% of them seen only once. Sequencing was carried out using blood. Receptors originate from a woman aged 55-70 years in good health.

This chain uses TRBV28 with TRBJ2-7; 7 bases are a match to TRBD2. The V segment lost 4 bases and the J segment 7 bases; nucleotides outside the gene matches: 4. CDR3 length: 12 amino acids. Germline loops: CDR1 MDHEN, CDR2 SYDVKM. The CDR3 sequence: CASSWGLQEQYF. The CDR3 DNA reads as TGTGCCAGCAGTTGGGGACTACAAGAGCAGTACTTC. The full variable domain, rest sourced from reference TRBV28 and TRBJ2-7, is DVKVTQSSRYLVKRTGEKVFLECVQDMDHENMFWYRQDPGLGLRLIYFSYDVKMKEKGDIPEGYSVSREKKERFSLILESASTNQTSMYLCASSWGLQEQYFGPGTRLTVT.

V usage is TRBV29-1 and J usage is TRBJ2-3; the match to TRBD2 covers 7 bases. CDR3 length: 11 amino acids. Per germline, CDR1 SQVTM and CDR2 ANQGSEA. The junction had 1 base not matched to a gene; V was cut back by 1 base and J by 9 bases. CDR3 nucleotides: TGCAGCGTTGAAGGGGGGGGGACGCAGTATTTT. Its translation is CSVEGGGTQYF.

The CDR3 sequence: CASNPGNSYNEQFF. The CDR3 nucleotides are TGCGCCAGCAATCCGGGAAACTCCTACAATGAGCAGTTCTTC. V usage is TRBV5-1 and J usage is TRBJ2-1, with D possibly TRBD2 on 5 matching bases. Germline assignment: CDR1 SGHRS and CDR2 YFSETQ. The V end was cut by 6 bases, the J end by 0 bases, with 10 bases between. The CDR3 is made up of 14 amino acids.

This clonotype has just one count. The rearrangement links TRBV28 to TRBJ2-3; D is perhaps TRBD1 or TRBD2 (6 bases each). CDR3 length: 12 residues. The V gene lost 8 bases and the J gene lost 3 bases, with 9 bases spanning the gap. Germline CDR1 MDHEN, CDR2 SYDVKM. CDR3: CASGGRTDTQYF. CDR3 coding DNA: TGTGCCAGCGGGGGGCGTACAGATACGCAGTATTTT.

Notes on this clonotype: A read error may explain this, as a much larger clone is one base away. The chain recombines TRBV29-1 with TRBJ2-1, with 7 bases that match TRBD2. The CDR3 runs 14 residues. Germline loops: CDR1 SQVTM, CDR2 ANQGSEA. Here the CDR3 reads CGVAGDGSYNEQFF. The CDR3 region has the DNA TGCGGCGTTGCGGGGGACGGCTCCTACAATGAGCAGTTCTTC.

The V call is TRBV29-1, the J call TRBJ2-5; D is unresolved. The assigned J gene may be wrong: the sequence end matches TRBJ2-7 better. Germline V gene data show CDR1 as SQVTM and CDR2 as ANQGSEA. The CDR3 sequence is 12 residues long. CDR3 protein: CSVARDGYEQYF. CDR3 bases: TGCAGCGTTGCTAGGGATGGCTACGAGCAGTACTTC.

This clonotype was counted between two and nine times. The V and J genes are TRBV7-2 and TRBJ1-5; TRBD1 matches 7 bases. The CDR3 runs to 16 residues. V lost 3 bases and J lost 4; bases outside the gene matches: 9. Per the germline V gene, CDR1 is SGHTA and CDR2 is FQGNSA. Written as DNA, the CDR3 is TGTGCCAGCAGCTTGTTTGCCGACAGGGCGAATCAGCCCCAGCATTTT. Translation: CASSLFADRANQPQHF. Full variable domain (rest looked up from reference TRBV7-2 and TRBJ1-5): GAGVSQSPSNKVTEKGKDVELRCDPISGHTALYWYRQSLGQGLEFLIYFQGNSAPDKSGLPSDRFSAERTGGSVSTLTIQRTQQEDSAVYLCASSLFADRANQPQHFGDGTRLSIL.

This clonotype was counted only a few times. The chain recombines TRBV3-1 with TRBJ2-7; 8 nucleotides line up with TRBD1. V was pared by 4 bases and J by 0 bases, with 5 bases of the junction left unmatched. In germline, CDR1 is LGHDT, CDR2 YNNKEL (reference sequence). This CDR3 has 15 amino acids. The CDR3 DNA sequence: TGTGCCAGCAGCCCTTGGGACAGGAGCTCCTACGAGCAGTACTTC. It encodes CASSPWDRSSYEQYF.

The chain couples TRBV19 to TRBJ2-7; D may be TRBD1 or TRBD2 (5 bases each). CDR1 LNHDA and CDR2 SQIVND come from the germline V gene (reference sequence). This CDR3 is 16 amino acids long. V dropped 5 bases and J dropped 0 bases, with 17 bases sitting between them. CDR3 sequence (DNA): TGTGCCAGTAGTTTTGCCGGGACGGCTAGCTCCTACGAGCAGTACTTC. It codes for CASSFAGTASSYEQYF.

This sequence joins TRBV6-2 or TRBV6-3 and TRBJ2-6, with D perhaps assigned TRBD1 or TRBD2 (5 bases each). V was shortened by 6 bases and J by 0 bases, with 12 bases between the two germline ends. The germline V gene encodes CDR1 MNHEY and CDR2 SVGEGT. This CDR3 comprises 16 residues. CDR3 coding DNA: TGTGCCAGCAGCCGGGGACGCTACTCTGGGGCCAACGTCCTGACTTTC. This encodes CASSRGRYSGANVLTF.

This clonotype turned up a few times. The J gene is TRBJ1-2, the V gene TRBV7-2, with a possible D match to TRBD1 (6 bases). Germline assignment: CDR1 SGHTA and CDR2 FQGNSA. Trimming shortened V by 5 bases and J by 1 base, and 14 bases separated the two germline ends. The CDR3 spans 15 residues. The CDR3 protein is CASSPGGGHNYGYTF. In DNA form, the CDR3 reads TGTGCCAGCAGCCCGGGCGGGGGGCATAACTATGGCTACACCTTC. Filled out from reference TRBV7-2 and TRBJ1-2, the complete variable domain reads GAGVSQSPSNKVTEKGKDVELRCDPISGHTALYWYRQSLGQGLEFLIYFQGNSAPDKSGLPSDRFSAERTGGSVSTLTIQRTQQEDSAVYLCASSPGGGHNYGYTFGSGTRLTVV.

This chain connects TRBV7-2 to TRBJ2-5; tentatively, D is TRBD2 (6 bases). Germline V gives CDR1 SGHTA, CDR2 FQGNSA. CDR3 length equals 17 residues. V gave up 2 bases and J gave up 3 bases, with 19 bases separating them. The CDR3 region is CASSLIRTRESKETQYF. CDR3 sequence (DNA): TGTGCCAGCAGCTTAATTCGAACCCGGGAGTCCAAAGAGACCCAGTACTTC.

The CDR3 coding sequence is TGCGCCAGCAGCTTGAAGCTAGCGGGAGGGCCGACAGATACGCAGTATTTT. Protein product: CASSLKLAGGPTDTQYF. The genes are TRBV5-1 and TRBJ2-3; 12 nucleotides align to TRBD2. Trimming cost V 1 base and J 3 bases; bases outside gene matches: 6. The CDR3 covers 17 residues. Germline V CDR1 and CDR2: SGHRS, YFSETQ.

V and J are TRBV28 and TRBJ1-5; D is uncertain. Germline V gene data show CDR1 as MDHEN and CDR2 as SYDVKM. The V end lost 6 bases, the J end lost 3 bases, and 12 bases lay between the germline ends. The CDR3 totals 14 residues. The DNA of the CDR3 is TGTGCCAGCAGCCTTTGGAGGGACAATCAGCCCCAGCATTTT. Protein: CASSLWRDNQPQHF.

There are a few counts of this clonotype. This chain connects TRBV29-1 to TRBJ2-7, with D unresolved. The CDR3 is 13 residues long. Germline CDR1 and CDR2: SQVTM and ANQGSEA. Deletions cut 3 bases from V and 0 bases from J, with 9 bases between. The CDR3 spells CSVDIRNSYEQYF. For the CDR3, the DNA is TGCAGCGTTGATATTCGGAACTCCTACGAGCAGTACTTC.

The chain employs TRBV7-9 and TRBJ1-4, with D possibly TRBD1 on 5 matching bases. CDR1 is SEHNR, CDR2 FQNEAQ, per germline (reference sequence). V lost 7 bases and J lost 10, with 19 bases in between. The CDR3 is 14 amino acids. CDR3 region: CASMGPKDGVKLFF. CDR3 DNA sequence: TGTGCCAGCATGGGGCCTAAGGATGGTGTAAAACTGTTTTTT.

The chain joins TRBV4-3 to TRBJ2-3, with 11 bases lining up with TRBD2. The CDR3 is 18 residues long. V lost 1 base to trimming and J lost 1 base; unmatched junction nucleotides: 7. The germline V gene has CDR1 LGHNA and CDR2 YSLEER. The CDR3 region has the DNA TGCGCCAGCAGCCAAGGGACCGGGACTAGCGGCCGCACAGATACGCAGTATTTT. It is translated as CASSQGTGTSGRTDTQYF.

A word on this clonotype: Germline and junction disagree at one end, which may indicate a read error. This chain joins TRBV2 and TRBJ2-5, with D perhaps TRBD1 or TRBD2 (6 bases each). Germline loops: CDR1 SNHLY, CDR2 FYNNEI. This CDR3 is built from 13 residues. The CDR3 DNA reads TGTACCAGCAGTGAACAGGGACTGGAGACCCAGTACTTC. Its protein is CTSSEQGLETQYF.

This clonotype was counted between two and nine times. This sequence joins TRBV6-2 or TRBV6-3 and TRBJ2-7; 8 bases map to TRBD1. Trimming at V came to 6 bases and at J to 3 bases, leaving 10 bases not matched to a gene. Germline values: CDR1 MNHEY, CDR2 SVGEGT. CDR3 length: 15 residues. The CDR3 loop is CASRMDRAVYYEQYF. The DNA for the CDR3 is TGTGCCAGCAGAATGGACAGGGCCGTCTACTACGAGCAGTACTTC.

The chain combines TRBV20-1 with TRBJ2-1; maybe TRBD1 (5 bases). The J call is doubtful: the DNA matches TRBJ2-7 better. From germline, CDR1 is DFQATT and CDR2 SNEGSKA (reference sequence). CDR3 length: 12 residues. This chain's CDR3 is CSARLTDNEQYF. DNA for the CDR3: TGCAGTGCTAGACTGACAGACAATGAGCAGTACTTC.

The rearrangement joins TRBV7-2 to TRBJ1-4; TRBD1 matches at 9 bases. The germline V gene has CDR1 SGHTA and CDR2 FQGNSA. J was trimmed by 8 bases and V by 4 bases; bases with no gene match: 8. CDR3 size: 15 residues. This CDR3 reads CASSSAGTGSEKLFF. DNA for the CDR3: TGTGCCAGCAGCTCCGCCGGGACAGGGAGCGAAAAACTGTTTTTT.

The CDR3 bases are TGCAGTGCAACCGGGACTAGCGGGTTCATCGGGGAGCTGTTTTTT. It translates to CSATGTSGFIGELFF. The chain recombines TRBV20-1 with TRBJ2-2; TRBD2 matches 12 bases. J gave up 7 bases and V 6 bases, and 9 bases lay outside the gene matches. The germline V gene has CDR1 DFQATT and CDR2 SNEGSKA (reference sequence). The CDR3 loop spans 15 amino acids.

The chain couples TRBV12-3 or TRBV12-4 to TRBJ2-7; 11 nucleotides align to TRBD1. The CDR3 sequence is 16 residues long. Trimming took 7 bases from V and 1 from J; bases not matched to a gene: 9. This CDR3 reads CASNTGTGGNSYEQYF. In DNA, the CDR3 is TGTGCCAGCAACACCGGGACAGGGGGTAATTCCTACGAGCAGTACTTC.

The genes are TRBV9 and TRBJ2-7, with D perhaps matching TRBD2 (5 bases). The last part of the DNA fits TRBJ2-5 better; the J call may be wrong. This CDR3 contains 15 residues. Germline CDR1 reads SGDLS; CDR2 reads YYNGEE. The CDR3 nucleotides read TGTGCCAGCAGCGTAGTGGGAGTCAGAGGGGAGACCCAGTACTTC. Protein product: CASSVVGVRGETQYF.

A remark on this clonotype: The junction differs from germline at one of its ends, possibly a read error. The V gene is TRBV29-1, the J gene TRBJ2-5, with TRBD2 matching over 9 bases. Germline CDR1 and CDR2: SQVTM and ANQGSEA. The CDR3 has 17 residues. The CDR3 here is CSIEDRGSGSGAETQYF. The CDR3 coding sequence is TGCAGCATTGAAGATCGAGGTAGCGGGAGTGGGGCGGAGACCCAGTACTTC.

This rearrangement joins TRBV11-2 to TRBJ2-7; 7 nucleotides agree with TRBD2. Trimming at V came to 5 bases and at J to 4 bases, leaving 32 bases not matched to a gene. Germline V gene data show CDR1 as SGHAT and CDR2 as FQNNGV. This CDR3 has 22 residues. The DNA for the CDR3 is TGTGCCAGCAGCACTCGCCGAAAGTTGGCGGGAGTCCATCCAGGAGGGGATTACGAGCAGTACTTC. This codes for CASSTRRKLAGVHPGGDYEQYF.

This clonotype was counted a single time. The V and J genes are TRBV28 and TRBJ1-2; 7 bases are a match to TRBD1. V lost 2 bases, J lost 6 bases, and 6 bases stayed unmatched. Germline CDR1 and CDR2: MDHEN and SYDVKM. The CDR3 loop spans 14 amino acids. This CDR3 is CASSLRGRPDGYTF. Written as DNA, the CDR3 is TGTGCCAGCAGTTTAAGGGGGCGACCGGATGGCTACACCTTC.

This clonotype was counted only a few times. The chain has TRBV20-1 and TRBJ2-3, with D possibly matching TRBD1 (5 bases). Germline values: CDR1 DFQATT, CDR2 SNEGSKA (reference sequence). There are 13 residues in the CDR3. With 5 bases removed from V and 2 bases from J, the gap between germline ends came to 11 bases. The CDR3 nucleotides read TGCAGTGCTCCGAAGGGGCCCACAGATACGCAGTATTTT. Amino acid sequence: CSAPKGPTDTQYF.

This clonotype was observed a handful of times. This rearrangement joins TRBV20-1 to TRBJ1-1, with D tentatively TRBD1 (5 bases). V gave up 1 base and J gave up 3 bases, with 15 bases separating them. Germline CDR1 DFQATT, CDR2 SNEGSKA (reference sequence). The length of the CDR3 is 15 residues. The CDR3 reads CSARGQGIVHTEAFF. For the CDR3, the DNA is TGCAGTGCTAGAGGGCAGGGAATAGTGCACACTGAAGCTTTCTTT.

This clonotype was counted at least ten times. V usage is TRBV27 and J usage is TRBJ2-7, with no clear D. Trimming removed 2 bases at V and 0 bases at J, with 8 bases between. CDR3 size: 14 residues. Germline CDR1 reads MNHEY; CDR2 reads SMNVEV (reference sequence). The CDR3 DNA reads TGTGCCAGCAGTTTAGGGCCCCTCTCCTACGAGCAGTACTTC. This translates into CASSLGPLSYEQYF.

The table lists this clonotype with a few counts. V is TRBV7-2 and J is TRBJ2-1; 8 bases are a match to TRBD1. The CDR3 runs to 15 residues. CDR1 is SGHTA and CDR2 is FQGNSA in the germline V gene. Losses at the gene ends were 3 bases for V and 1 base for J; bases not matched to a gene: 2. The CDR3 DNA follows: TGTGCCAGCAGCTTTAACAGGGGGTCCTACAATGAGCAGTTCTTC. Protein product: CASSFNRGSYNEQFF. The full variable domain, completed using reference TRBV7-2 and TRBJ2-1, is GAGVSQSPSNKVTEKGKDVELRCDPISGHTALYWYRQSLGQGLEFLIYFQGNSAPDKSGLPSDRFSAERTGGSVSTLTIQRTQQEDSAVYLCASSFNRGSYNEQFFGPGTRLTVL.

V is TRBV10-3 and J is TRBJ2-7; 7 positions agree with TRBD1. J lost 5 bases, V lost 6 bases, and 4 bases had no gene match. The V gene's germline CDR1 is ENHRY and CDR2 SYGVKD. This CDR3 has 12 amino acids. This CDR3 is CAIRTGQHEQYF. The CDR3 nucleotides read TGTGCCATCAGGACGGGACAGCACGAGCAGTACTTC.